One T cell receptor beta chain is described in this entry. As yet, its antigen is unknown. Time point: patch test 2, 6 weeks after DPC sensitization. Treatment reported: therapeutic diphenylcyclopropenone sensitization with weekly scalp DPC. The sample is drawn from a study of human T cells and chemical hapten exposure. Background on the study: Subjects had 2% DPC placed on approximately 2 cm by approximately 2 cm of upper inner arm skin for sensitization.

Regarding the study as a whole: Expanded TCRs grouped into significantly more large CDR3 similarity clusters than controls produced.

TCRdb re-called the RACE reads with MiXCR, one entry per CDR3 protein. The sample has about 380,000 distinct CDR3 sequences; under 6.5% are singletons. This CDR3 has 12 residues. The germline V gene encodes CDR1 ENHRY and CDR2 SYGVKD. V was cut by 11 bases and J by 8 bases, with 16 bases left in between. The sample in question was whole blood, obtained in connection with sensitization to the hapten diphenylcyclopropenone (DPC). The TCR sequence derives from a woman aged 18-35 years with alopecia areata. Some clones in this sample may be carry-over from other donors' samples. The V call is TRBV10-3, the J call TRBJ2-1; D may match TRBD1 or TRBD2 (5 bases each). The CDR3 bases are TGTGCCTCCGGGGACGGCGTCGATGAGCAGTTCTTC. Amino acids: CASGDGVDEQFF.